Each of the 21 T cell receptor beta chains below was sequenced from the same sample in a study of blood T cell repertoires in COVID-19 (dated by TCRdb to the early 2020s). Library generation was performed with the immunoSEQ multiplex PCR assay. This immuneACCESS table, as held by TCRdb, lists in-frame sequences with V and J called but not all clones. Of the missing ones, under half trace to an unresolved V gene in checked studies; the others have no known cause. The sample yields about 84,000 clones; 65% to 90% were counted once. The top ten constitute 1% to 1.5% of the sample. Sequenced input: peripheral blood. The receptors were sampled from a man at least 80 years old with active or convalescent COVID-19.

The chain is built from TRBV28 and TRBJ2-3; a weak D match, TRBD1 (6 bases). Germline values: CDR1 MDHEN, CDR2 SYDVKM. This CDR3 comprises 18 residues. Between the trimmed V and J ends, which lost 3 bases and 1 base, there was a span of 20 bases. The CDR3 DNA reads as TGTGCCAGCAGTTTTCTGCAGGACAGATGGGGTGGCACAGATACGCAGTATTTT. Translated, it gives CASSFLQDRWGGTDTQYF.

This clone occurred a few times. The gene calls are TRBV7-6 and TRBJ2-1; 8 bases align to TRBD1. Germline V CDR1 and CDR2: SGHVS, FNYEAQ. With 5 bases clipped from V and 6 bases from J, the junction kept 6 bases outside the gene matches. The CDR3 runs 14 residues. CDR3 in amino acids: CASSLPGQGNEQFF. CDR3 coding DNA: TGTGCCAGCAGCCTACCCGGACAGGGCAATGAGCAGTTCTTC. Combining the CDR3 with reference TRBV7-6 and TRBJ2-1 gives the whole variable domain GAGVSQSPRYKVTKRGQDVALRCDPISGHVSLYWYRQALGQGPEFLTYFNYEAQQDKSGLPNDRFSAERPEGSISTLTIQRTEQRDSAMYRCASSLPGQGNEQFFGPGTRLTVL.

J is TRBJ2-1 and V is TRBV7-9, with 7 bases lining up with TRBD2. Germline loops: CDR1 SEHNR, CDR2 FQNEAQ (reference sequence). This CDR3 comprises 16 residues. The ends lost 0 bases at V and 3 bases at J; junction bases unmatched: 5. The CDR3 is CASSLALSGGYNEQFF. The CDR3, as DNA: TGTGCCAGCAGCTTAGCGCTATCGGGAGGCTACAATGAGCAGTTCTTC.

This chain's CDR3 is CASSATGPEQFF. CDR3 sequence (DNA): TGTGCCAGCAGTGCCACAGGGCCTGAGCAGTTCTTC. This chain links TRBV6-2 or TRBV6-3 with TRBJ2-1; TRBD1 is a possible D gene (6 bases). CDR1 MNHEY and CDR2 SVGEGT come from the germline V gene. The ends were cut back, 5 bases at V and 9 bases at J, with 11 bases in the middle. This CDR3 contains 12 residues.

The chain couples TRBV5-1 to TRBJ1-1; TRBD1 is a possible D gene (5 bases). Trimming removed 4 bases from V and 1 base from J, with 11 bases in between. Per the germline V gene, CDR1 is SGHRS and CDR2 is YFSETQ. CDR3 length: 14 amino acids. CDR3 sequence reads: CASSQQAANTEAFF. The CDR3 DNA reads TGCGCCAGCAGCCAACAGGCCGCGAACACTGAAGCTTTCTTT.

CDR3 region: CASSSTIHRGTEAFF. The CDR3 region has the DNA TGTGCCAGCAGTTCCACTATACATAGGGGGACTGAAGCTTTCTTT. V is TRBV28 and J is TRBJ1-1, with D tentatively TRBD1 (6 bases). Germline V gene lookup returns CDR1 MDHEN and CDR2 SYDVKM. CDR3 length equals 15 residues. The V end lost 4 bases, the J end lost 5 bases, and 17 bases lay between the germline ends.

The rearrangement joins TRBV11-2 to TRBJ2-2; tentative D call: TRBD2 (5 bases). CDR3 length: 16 amino acids. Trimming cost V 3 bases and J 7 bases, with 18 bases left between them. CDR1 SGHAT and CDR2 FQNNGV come from the germline V gene. The CDR3 protein is CASSLLASGNGGELFF. The CDR3 region has the DNA TGTGCCAGCAGCTTGCTAGCTTCCGGGAACGGCGGGGAGCTGTTTTTT.

This rearrangement joins TRBV10-3 to TRBJ1-5; perhaps TRBD1 as D (5 bases). The CDR3 extends over 13 amino acids. Germline V gives CDR1 ENHRY, CDR2 SYGVKD. V was pared by 4 bases and J by 6 bases, with 10 bases between. The CDR3 DNA reads as TGTGCCATCAGTGGGGGGGTCGTTCAGCCCCAGCATTTT. This gives the protein CAISGGVVQPQHF.

The rearrangement uses TRBV19 and TRBJ1-6, with 7 positions matching TRBD1. The CDR3 sequence is 14 residues long. From germline, CDR1 is LNHDA and CDR2 SQIVND (reference sequence). The junction had 8 bases not matched to a gene; V was cut back by 7 bases and J by 8 bases. In DNA form, the CDR3 reads TGTGCCAGTACGACAGGGAGTGGGGATTCACCCCTCCACTTT. Residues: CASTTGSGDSPLHF. Based on the CDR3 plus reference TRBV19 and TRBJ1-6, the full variable domain is DGGITQSPKYLFRKEGQNVTLSCEQNLNHDAMYWYRQDPGQGLRLIYYSQIVNDFQKGDIAEGYSVSREKKESFPLTVTSAQKNPTAFYLCASTTGSGDSPLHFGNGTRLTVT.

This clone was picked up a small number of times. The genes are TRBV4-3 and TRBJ2-2, with D tentatively TRBD2 (6 bases). The V end was cut by 1 base, the J end by 6 bases, with 12 bases between. The germline gives CDR1 LGHNA, CDR2 YSLEER. This CDR3 spans 15 amino acids. CDR3 sequence: CASSQVGSKSGELFF. The CDR3 DNA follows: TGCGCCAGCAGCCAAGTCGGGAGTAAGTCCGGGGAGCTGTTTTTT.

The chain couples TRBV11-1 to TRBJ2-5; 9 bases are shared with TRBD1. The V and J ends lost 5 bases and 5 bases, in that order; junction bases with no gene match: 6. There are 14 residues in the CDR3. Germline CDR1 SGHAT, CDR2 FQDESV (reference sequence). DNA of the CDR3: TGTGCCAGCAGCGAGGGACAGGGAATGGAGACCCAGTACTTC. Translating gives CASSEGQGMETQYF.

V and J are TRBV19 and TRBJ2-7; D is uncertain. V lost 1 base and J lost 5, with 12 bases in between. Per germline, CDR1 LNHDA and CDR2 SQIVND (reference sequence). This CDR3 has 14 amino acids. The CDR3 region is CASSIGAVPDEQYF. The DNA for the CDR3 is TGTGCCAGTAGTATAGGGGCAGTTCCGGACGAGCAGTACTTC.

This clone has only one observation. The chain joins TRBV11-1 to TRBJ1-2; 7 bases line up with TRBD1. The germline V gene has CDR1 SGHAT and CDR2 FQDESV (reference sequence). J lost 2 bases, V lost 6 bases, and 3 bases had no gene match. The CDR3 is 13 amino acids. This chain's CDR3 is CASRQDRNYGYTF. CDR3 DNA sequence: TGTGCCAGCAGACAGGACAGGAACTATGGCTACACCTTC.

The chain has TRBV7-6 and TRBJ2-7; 7 nucleotides line up with TRBD1. The CDR3 is 16 amino acids. Trimming cost V 5 bases and J 4 bases; bases outside gene matches: 14. Germline CDR1 reads SGHVS; CDR2 reads FNYEAQ. CDR3: CASSPSRQGVWYEQYF. CDR3 sequence (DNA): TGTGCCAGCAGCCCATCTCGGCAGGGGGTGTGGTACGAGCAGTACTTC.

This clone occurred once. The genes are TRBV5-1 and TRBJ2-7; 10 nucleotides agree with TRBD1. J was trimmed by 0 bases and V by 4 bases; bases with no gene match: 7. This CDR3 is built from 16 residues. Germline V CDR1 and CDR2: SGHRS, YFSETQ. The CDR3 DNA follows: TGCGCCAGCAGCAGACAGGGGGCTTCAAGCTCCTACGAGCAGTACTTC. Its protein is CASSRQGASSSYEQYF.

For the CDR3, the DNA is TGCGCCAGCAGCCTAGACCTGAACACTGAAGCTTTCTTT. It translates to CASSLDLNTEAFF. The V gene is TRBV5-1, the J gene TRBJ1-1; no reliable D call. There are 13 residues in the CDR3. Between the trimmed V and J ends, which lost 4 bases and 0 bases, there was a span of 7 bases. CDR1 is SGHRS, CDR2 YFSETQ, per germline.

This chain uses TRBV5-1 with TRBJ2-1, with 13 bases aligning to TRBD2. CDR3 length: 19 amino acids. CDR1 SGHRS and CDR2 YFSETQ come from the germline V gene. V trimming: 6 bases; J trimming: 5 bases; junction bases outside the gene matches: 17. CDR3 in DNA: TGCGCCAGCAATTACCGGACTAGCGGGGGAGGAGGTTTGAACAATGAGCAGTTCTTC. Translation: CASNYRTSGGGGLNNEQFF.

This chain joins TRBV7-2 and TRBJ1-2, with no clear D. This CDR3 contains 14 residues. Trimming removed 1 base at V and 4 bases at J, with 10 bases between. Germline V gene lookup returns CDR1 SGHTA and CDR2 FQGNSA. The CDR3 nucleotides are TGTGCCAGCAGCTTAGGAGGGTTTAGCTATGGCTACACCTTC. Translated, it gives CASSLGGFSYGYTF. Full variable domain (outside the CDR3, taken from reference TRBV7-2 and TRBJ1-2): GAGVSQSPSNKVTEKGKDVELRCDPISGHTALYWYRQSLGQGLEFLIYFQGNSAPDKSGLPSDRFSAERTGGSVSTLTIQRTQQEDSAVYLCASSLGGFSYGYTFGSGTRLTVV.

The chain links TRBV7-9 to TRBJ2-7; 10 bases are a match to TRBD2. The germline V gene has CDR1 SEHNR and CDR2 FQNEAQ (reference sequence). The CDR3 has 14 residues. CDR3 loop: CVQNSGRGRREQYF. For the CDR3, the DNA is TGTGTCCAGAACAGCGGGAGGGGGAGACGCGAGCAGTACTTC. The full variable domain, in which reference TRBV7-9 and TRBJ2-7 provide the parts outside the CDR3, is DTGVSQNPRHKITKRGQNVTFRCDPISEHNRLYWYRQTLGQGPEFLTYFQNEAQLEKSRLLSDRFSAERPKGSFSTLEIQRTEQGDSAMYLCVQNSGRGRREQYFGPGTRLTVT.

The chain carries TRBV5-1 and TRBJ2-1; 10 nucleotides match TRBD2. Germline CDR1 SGHRS, CDR2 YFSETQ. Trimming took 0 bases from V and 8 from J; bases not matched to a gene: 5. The CDR3 consists of 15 residues. CDR3 nucleotide sequence: TGCGCCAGCAGCTTGGGATCTAGCGGGAGCGATGAGCAGTTCTTC. It codes for CASSLGSSGSDEQFF. Looking up the rest from reference TRBV5-1 and TRBJ2-1 gives the full variable domain: KAGVTQTPRYLIKTRGQQVTLSCSPISGHRSVSWYQQTPGQGLQFLFEYFSETQRNKGNFPGRFSGRQFSNSRSEMNVSTLELGDSALYLCASSLGSSGSDEQFFGPGTRLTVL.

The V and J genes are TRBV5-1 and TRBJ2-5; 8 nucleotides line up with TRBD2. V lost 2 bases and J lost 5; bases outside the gene matches: 11. CDR3 length: 16 residues. CDR1 is SGHRS, CDR2 YFSETQ, per germline. The CDR3 coding sequence is TGCGCCAGCAGCTTAAACCCGGGACTAGAGGACGAGACCCAGTACTTC. Amino acid sequence: CASSLNPGLEDETQYF.